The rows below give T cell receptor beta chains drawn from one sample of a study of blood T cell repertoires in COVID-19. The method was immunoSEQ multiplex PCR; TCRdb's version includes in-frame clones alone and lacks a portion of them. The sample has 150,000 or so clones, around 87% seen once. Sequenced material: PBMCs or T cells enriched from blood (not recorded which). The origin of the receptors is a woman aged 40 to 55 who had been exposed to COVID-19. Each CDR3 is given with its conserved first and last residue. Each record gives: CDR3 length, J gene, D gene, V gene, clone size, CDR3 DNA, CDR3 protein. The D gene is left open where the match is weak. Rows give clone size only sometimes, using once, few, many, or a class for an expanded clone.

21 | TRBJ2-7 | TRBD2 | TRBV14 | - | TGTGCCAGCAGCCAAGGGGAGACTAGCGGGCGTAGTTCCTACCTATTAACGGAGCAGTACTTC | CASSQGETSGRSSYLLTEQYF
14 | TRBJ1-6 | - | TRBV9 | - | TGTGCCAGCAGCGCCCTAGACAGTAATTCACCCCTCCACTTT | CASSALDSNSPLHF
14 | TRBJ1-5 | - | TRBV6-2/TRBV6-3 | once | TGTGCCAGCAGTCCACAGGTAAACAATCAGCCCCAGCATTTT | CASSPQVNNQPQHF
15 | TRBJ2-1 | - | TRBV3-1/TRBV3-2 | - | TGTGCCAGCAGCCCCCGACTAGTTGGAGATTCTGAGCAGTTCTTC | CASSPRLVGDSEQFF
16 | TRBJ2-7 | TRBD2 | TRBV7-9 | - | TGTGCCAGCAGCCCTACTAGCGGGAGGCTGACCTACGAGCAGTACTTC | CASSPTSGRLTYEQYF
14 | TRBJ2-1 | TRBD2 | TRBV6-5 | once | TGTGCCACCACGAGGCTAGCGGGAGTGTATGAGCAGTTCTTC | CATTRLAGVYEQFF
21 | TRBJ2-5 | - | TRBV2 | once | TGTGCCAGCAAGCTGCCCCTCCCTAGCATCCAGCTAATCGGCCAAAAGGAGACCCAGTACTTC | CASKLPLPSIQLIGQKETQYF
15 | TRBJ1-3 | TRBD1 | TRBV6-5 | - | TGTGCCAGCAGTTTTAGACAGGGCGGTCGGAACACCATATATTTT | CASSFRQGGRNTIYF
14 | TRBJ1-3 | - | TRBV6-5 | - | TGTGCCAGCAGTATTACTAACCTAGGAAACACCATATATTTT | CASSITNLGNTIYF
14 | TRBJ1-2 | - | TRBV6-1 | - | TGTGCCAGCAGTGAATGGGGGGACGACTATGGCTACACCTTC | CASSEWGDDYGYTF
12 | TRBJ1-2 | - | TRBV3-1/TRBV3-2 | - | TGTGCCAGCGTTGGAGCTAACTATGGCTACACCTTC | CASVGANYGYTF
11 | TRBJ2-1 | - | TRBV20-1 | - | TGCAGTGCTAGCAGGGTGCATGAGCAGTTCTTC | CSASRVHEQFF
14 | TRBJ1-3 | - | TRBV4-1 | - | TGCGCCAGCAGCGCCATGAGCTCTGGAAACACCATATATTTT | CASSAMSSGNTIYF
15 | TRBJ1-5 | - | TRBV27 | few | TGTGCCAGCAGCGCCGACATCCGCAACAATCAGCCCCAGCATTTT | CASSADIRNNQPQHF
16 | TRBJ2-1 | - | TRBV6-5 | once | TGTGCCAGCAGTTACTCGATAGAGCTAATCTACAATGAGCAGTTCTTC | CASSYSIELIYNEQFF
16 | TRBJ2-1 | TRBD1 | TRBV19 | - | TGTGCCAGTAGTATAGGACAGGGGGGGTCCTACAATGAGCAGTTCTTC | CASSIGQGGSYNEQFF
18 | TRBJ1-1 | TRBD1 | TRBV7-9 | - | TGTGCCAGCAGCTTAGAAAGGAGGACAGGGGGCCGGGGAGCTGAAGCTTTCTTT | CASSLERRTGGRGAEAFF
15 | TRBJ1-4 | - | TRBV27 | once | TGTGCCAGCAGTTTGAGGGCTGCAACTAATGAAAAACTGTTTTTT | CASSLRAATNEKLFF
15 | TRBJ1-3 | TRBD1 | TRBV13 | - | TGTGCCAGCAGCGCCGGGACAGGGTACGGAAACACCATATATTTT | CASSAGTGYGNTIYF
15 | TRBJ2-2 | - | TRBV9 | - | TGTGCCAGCAGCGTGCGGGACAGCCACACCGGGGAGCTGTTTTTT | CASSVRDSHTGELFF
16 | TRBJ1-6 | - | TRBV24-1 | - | TGTGCCACCAGTGATACTAACGGGCAGGGGAATTCACCCCTCCACTTT | CATSDTNGQGNSPLHF
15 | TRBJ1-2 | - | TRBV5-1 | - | TGCGCCAGCAGCTTGGTATCGGGGTCCCGGGGAGGCTACACCTTC | CASSLVSGSRGGYTF
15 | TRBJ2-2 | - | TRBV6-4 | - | TGTGCCAGCAGTGAAGGGGGACATAACACCGGGGAGCTGTTTTTT | CASSEGGHNTGELFF
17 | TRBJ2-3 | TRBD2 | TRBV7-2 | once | TGTGCCAGCAGCTCTCGAAGGACTAGCGGGGGCACAGATACGCAGTATTTT | CASSSRRTSGGTDTQYF
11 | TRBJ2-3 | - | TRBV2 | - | TGTGCCATCTCAGGCGGGTGGGGGCAGTATTTT | CAISGGWGQYF